Below are 30 T cell receptor beta chains sequenced from a single sample in a study of shared clonotypes between healthy human individuals. Profiled with immunoSEQ multiplex PCR; TCRdb holds only in-frame clones, not every one. The sample contains millions of clones, around 90% of which appear only once. The specimen was naive CD4+ T cells sorted from blood. Sample subset: CD45RA+ positively selected. The receptors were sampled from a man aged 18-30 years in good health.

Details on this clone: The sample has other DNA sequences that encode this CDR3 too. The chain carries TRBV18 and TRBJ2-7, with 8 bases aligning to TRBD1. The germline CDR1 and CDR2 sequences are KGHSH and LQKENI. The junction had 7 bases not matched to a gene; V was cut back by 3 bases and J by 6 bases. This CDR3 region has 14 residues. The CDR3 here is CASSPGQGGSEQYF. CDR3 sequence (DNA): TGTGCCAGCTCACCTGGACAGGGAGGTAGCGAGCAGTACTTC.

This chain links TRBV4-3 with TRBJ2-1, with 11 bases lining up with TRBD1. J was trimmed by 3 bases and V by 4 bases; bases with no gene match: 2. The CDR3 is 15 amino acids. Germline V CDR1 and CDR2: LGHNA, YSLEER. The CDR3: CASSRGTGGYNEQFF. Here the CDR3 DNA reads TGCGCCAGCAGCCGAGGGACAGGGGGCTACAATGAGCAGTTCTTC.

The rearrangement joins TRBV19 to TRBJ2-4, with D tentatively TRBD1 or TRBD2 (5 bases each). The V gene's germline CDR1 is LNHDA and CDR2 SQIVND (reference sequence). The CDR3 runs to 14 residues. V gave up 5 bases and J gave up 5 bases, with 13 bases separating them. Here the CDR3 reads CASSEPGRQNIQYF. For the CDR3, the DNA is TGTGCCAGTAGTGAACCGGGACGGCAAAACATTCAGTACTTC.

The chain carries TRBV29-1 and TRBJ1-2, with 7 positions matching TRBD1. The ends lost 5 bases at V and 8 bases at J; junction bases unmatched: 8. CDR1 and CDR2 from the germline V gene are SQVTM and ANQGSEA. This CDR3 comprises 12 residues. CDR3 sequence reads: CSVQPTGVGYTF. The CDR3 DNA reads TGCAGCGTTCAGCCCACAGGGGTGGGCTACACCTTC.

Only one count was recorded for this clone. J is TRBJ2-1 and V is TRBV9, with D possibly being TRBD1 (6 bases). The CDR3 is 15 amino acids. Trimming removed 6 bases from V and 1 base from J, with 14 bases in between. The germline CDR1 and CDR2 sequences are SGDLS and YYNGEE. CDR3 nucleotides: TGTGCCAGCACCAAGATTACAGGGTCCTACAATGAGCAGTTCTTC. It encodes CASTKITGSYNEQFF.

The V and J genes are TRBV11-2 and TRBJ2-7; the D gene is possibly TRBD1 (5 bases). The CDR3 runs 13 residues. Germline CDR1 reads SGHAT; CDR2 reads FQNNGV. The V gene lost 8 bases and the J gene lost 3 bases, with 14 bases spanning the gap. The CDR3 bases are TGTGCCAGCTCTCGCAGGGATAACTACGAGCAGTACTTC. Protein product: CASSRRDNYEQYF.

The chain has TRBV18 and TRBJ2-5, with 9 bases identical to TRBD1. The J call could be wrong; TRBJ2-7 is a better fit for the DNA end. The CDR3 length is 14 residues. Germline CDR1 and CDR2: KGHSH and LQKENI. CDR3 protein: CASSLSGTGNEQYF. CDR3 in DNA: TGTGCCAGCTCACTATCCGGGACAGGGAACGAGCAGTACTTC.

This chain joins TRBV6-5 and TRBJ2-7; a weak D match, TRBD2 (5 bases). This CDR3 spans 14 amino acids. The V gene's germline CDR1 is MNHEY and CDR2 SVGAGI. Between the trimmed V and J ends, which lost 2 bases and 3 bases, there was a span of 11 bases. Here the CDR3 reads CASSYGRSGYEQYF. CDR3 sequence (DNA): TGTGCCAGCAGTTACGGGCGGAGCGGCTACGAGCAGTACTTC.

V gene TRBV20-1 combines with J gene TRBJ2-7, with D perhaps TRBD2 (6 bases). CDR1 is DFQATT and CDR2 is SNEGSKA in the germline V gene (reference sequence). The V gene lost 6 bases and the J gene lost 7 bases, with 13 bases spanning the gap. The CDR3 is 11 residues long. In nucleotides, the CDR3 is TGCAGTGCCAAAATGGGGGGAGAGCAGTACTTC. Amino acids: CSAKMGGEQYF.

The rearrangement uses TRBV5-4 and TRBJ2-2; 10 bases are a match to TRBD2. The V and J ends lost 2 bases and 5 bases, in that order; junction bases with no gene match: 9. The CDR3 is 17 amino acids. Germline CDR1 SGHNT, CDR2 YYREEE (reference sequence). CDR3 in DNA: TGTGCCAGCAGCTTAGGTGGCTTAGCGGGAGGTACCGGGGAGCTGTTTTTT. Translating gives CASSLGGLAGGTGELFF.

The chain has TRBV19 and TRBJ1-6, with 7 bases lining up with TRBD1. V shed 6 bases, J shed 7 bases, and the junction held 6 bases outside the gene matches. Germline loops: CDR1 LNHDA, CDR2 SQIVND (reference sequence). This CDR3 comprises 14 residues. The DNA for the CDR3 is TGTGCCAGTAGGTTACAGGGGCCCAATTCACCCCTCCACTTT. Protein sequence: CASRLQGPNSPLHF.

About this clone itself: Within the sample, other DNA sequences also encode this same CDR3. The rearrangement uses TRBV5-1 and TRBJ2-6, with TRBD1 identical over 10 bases. Germline CDR1 reads SGHRS; CDR2 reads YFSETQ. The CDR3 contains 17 residues. Trimming took 4 bases from V and 2 from J; bases not matched to a gene: 6. The CDR3, as DNA: TGCGCCAGCAGCCCGGGACAGGGGTCTCCTGGGGCCAACGTCCTGACTTTC. This sequence encodes CASSPGQGSPGANVLTF.

The gene calls are TRBV9 and TRBJ2-5; D possibly corresponds to TRBD1 (5 bases). Per germline, CDR1 SGDLS and CDR2 YYNGEE. The V gene lost 4 bases and the J gene lost 1 base, with 17 bases spanning the gap. There are 16 residues in the CDR3. This chain's CDR3 is CASSLSRGQGQETQYF. The CDR3 DNA reads TGTGCCAGCAGCCTAAGTAGGGGTCAGGGCCAAGAGACCCAGTACTTC.

The chain links TRBV11-2 to TRBJ1-2; 8 nucleotides match TRBD1. V was pared by 4 bases and J by 0 bases, with 7 bases of the junction left unmatched. This CDR3 has 16 amino acids. Looked up from germline, CDR1 is SGHAT and CDR2 is FQNNGV. The CDR3: CASSSTPQGANYGYTF. CDR3 nucleotide sequence: TGTGCCAGCAGCTCCACCCCACAGGGGGCTAACTATGGCTACACCTTC.

CDR3 nucleotide sequence: TGTGCCATCAGTGGGGCGGGACTACAAGAGACCCAGTACTTC. Its protein is CAISGAGLQETQYF. The chain uses TRBV10-3 and TRBJ2-5; 7 nucleotides line up with TRBD2. Trimming removed 4 bases from V and 2 bases from J; junction bases left unmatched: 4. Germline V gene lookup returns CDR1 ENHRY and CDR2 SYGVKD. CDR3 length equals 14 residues.

This clone has only one observation. This chain joins TRBV5-8 and TRBJ1-1, with D perhaps matching TRBD1 (6 bases). The CDR3 runs 16 residues. Germline-derived CDR1 and CDR2 are SGHTS and YDEGEE. V was cut by 0 bases and J by 1 base, with 13 bases left in between. Written as DNA, the CDR3 is TGTGCCAGCAGCTTGGCAGGGGTGAAACCGAACACTGAAGCTTTCTTT. Protein: CASSLAGVKPNTEAFF.

This rearrangement joins TRBV9 to TRBJ2-7, with D perhaps TRBD1 (5 bases). In germline, CDR1 is SGDLS, CDR2 YYNGEE. This CDR3 is built from 14 residues. Deletions cut 7 bases from V and 5 bases from J, with 19 bases between. CDR3 protein: CASSKDTPWDEQYF. Written as DNA, the CDR3 is TGTGCCAGCTCGAAGGACACCCCTTGGGACGAGCAGTACTTC.

The chain carries TRBV5-1 and TRBJ2-5; 8 nucleotides agree with TRBD2. Per the germline V gene, CDR1 is SGHRS and CDR2 is YFSETQ. This CDR3 region has 19 residues. Trimming cost V 4 bases and J 2 bases; bases outside gene matches: 19. Here the CDR3 reads CASSRTRAGLAGQQETQYF. In DNA, the CDR3 is TGCGCCAGCAGCCGAACTCGGGCAGGGCTAGCGGGCCAACAAGAGACCCAGTACTTC.

Concerning this clone itself: Other DNA variants within this sample encode the same CDR3. The chain has TRBV2 and TRBJ2-3, with no clear D. The germline V gene has CDR1 SNHLY and CDR2 FYNNEI. The CDR3 length is 14 residues. V dropped 1 base and J dropped 2 bases, with 7 bases sitting between them. The CDR3 bases are TGTGCCAGCAGTGAAGGGGGATACACAGATACGCAGTATTTT. This codes for CASSEGGYTDTQYF.

The rearrangement joins TRBV30 to TRBJ1-4; 7 nucleotides line up with TRBD1. CDR1 GTSNPN and CDR2 SVGIG come from the germline V gene (reference sequence). The CDR3 length is 14 residues. V shed 2 bases, J shed 8 bases, and the junction held 8 bases outside the gene matches. In nucleotides, the CDR3 is TGTGCCTGGAGTATCCAGGGGGTAGGAGAAAAACTGTTTTTT. Translated: CAWSIQGVGEKLFF.

This chain joins TRBV15 and TRBJ2-7; 8 nucleotides align to TRBD1. V shed 1 base, J shed 5 bases, and the junction held 7 bases outside the gene matches. Germline CDR1 and CDR2: LNHNV and YYDKDF (reference sequence). This CDR3 spans 15 amino acids. CDR3 amino acids: CATSRGQGALDEQYF. CDR3 DNA: TGTGCCACCAGCAGAGGCCAGGGGGCGTTAGACGAGCAGTACTTC. Full variable domain (rest looked up from reference TRBV15 and TRBJ2-7): DAMVIQNPRYQVTQFGKPVTLSCSQTLNHNVMYWYQQKSSQAPKLLFHYYDKDFNNEADTPDNFQSRRPNTSFCFLDIRSPGLGDTAMYLCATSRGQGALDEQYFGPGTRLTVT.

The chain employs TRBV10-3 and TRBJ2-3; 12 positions agree with TRBD2. From germline, CDR1 is ENHRY and CDR2 SYGVKD. The CDR3 contains 15 residues. V shed 2 bases and J 5 bases; nucleotides not matched to a gene: 2. In nucleotides, the CDR3 is TGTGCCATCAGTGAGGGACTAGCGGGGATAGATACGCAGTATTTT. The encoded protein is CAISEGLAGIDTQYF.

This chain uses TRBV7-2 with TRBJ2-3; 9 positions match TRBD2. CDR3 length equals 14 residues. The germline gives CDR1 SGHTA, CDR2 FQGNSA. The V gene end was trimmed by 5 bases and the J gene end by 0 bases; junction bases not matched to a gene: 0. CDR3 in DNA: TGTGCCAGCAGCGCGGGGGGGAGCACAGATACGCAGTATTTT. It translates to CASSAGGSTDTQYF.

The chain combines TRBV19 with TRBJ2-5; D gene unclear. The last part of the DNA fits TRBJ2-7 better; the J call may be wrong. The CDR3 sequence is 16 residues long. CDR1 and CDR2 (germline): LNHDA, SQIVND (reference sequence). The CDR3 protein is CASSISATANSYEQYF. Here the CDR3 DNA reads TGTGCCAGTAGTATATCCGCCACAGCAAATTCCTACGAGCAGTACTTC.

The rearrangement joins TRBV18 to TRBJ2-2; 11 bases align to TRBD1. Germline CDR1 and CDR2: KGHSH and LQKENI. The CDR3 loop spans 16 amino acids. J gave up 4 bases and V 4 bases, and 5 bases lay outside the gene matches. This chain's CDR3 is CASSLPGTGGTGELFF. In DNA form, the CDR3 reads TGTGCCAGCTCACTCCCTGGGACAGGGGGCACCGGGGAGCTGTTTTTT.

The chain carries TRBV29-1 and TRBJ1-3; the D is unclear. Trimming cost V 4 bases and J 0 bases, with 7 bases left between them. CDR1 is SQVTM, CDR2 ANQGSEA, per germline. CDR3 length equals 13 residues. This CDR3 reads CSVGRDSGNTIYF. CDR3 nucleotide sequence: TGCAGCGTTGGAAGGGACTCTGGAAACACCATATATTTT.

The genes are TRBV9 and TRBJ1-1; 7 positions match TRBD1. V lost 5 bases, J lost 1 base, and 5 bases stayed unmatched. Looked up from germline, CDR1 is SGDLS and CDR2 is YYNGEE. The CDR3 consists of 14 residues. CDR3 DNA sequence: TGTGCCAGCAGAGCGGGACAGCAGAACACTGAAGCTTTCTTT. Residues: CASRAGQQNTEAFF.

The chain combines TRBV2 with TRBJ1-4; 9 bases align to TRBD1. The CDR3 loop spans 14 amino acids. The germline V gene has CDR1 SNHLY and CDR2 FYNNEI. Trimming took 8 bases from V and 11 from J; bases not matched to a gene: 12. The CDR3 reads CASCPGTGTGKLFF. The CDR3 DNA reads as TGTGCCAGCTGCCCCGGGACAGGGACGGGCAAACTGTTTTTT.

This rearrangement joins TRBV7-2 to TRBJ1-3, with D maybe TRBD1 (6 bases). V was pared by 2 bases and J by 0 bases, with 11 bases between. Germline V lookup: CDR1 SGHTA, CDR2 FQGNSA. The CDR3 length is 16 residues. The DNA of the CDR3 is TGTGCCAGCAGCTTATGGGACACAAGCTCTGGAAACACCATATATTTT. Residues: CASSLWDTSSGNTIYF.

The CDR3 DNA reads as TGTGCCAGTGGCAACGGCAGGGGGCCCTATGGCTACACCTTC. Translating gives CASGNGRGPYGYTF. The rearrangement links TRBV2 to TRBJ1-2; 8 bases align to TRBD1. The V gene end was trimmed by 9 bases and the J gene end by 4 bases; junction bases not matched to a gene: 10. Per germline, CDR1 SNHLY and CDR2 FYNNEI. The CDR3 loop spans 14 amino acids. The complete variable domain, with remaining parts taken from reference TRBV2 and TRBJ1-2, reads EPEVTQTPSHQVTQMGQEVILRCVPISNHLYFYWYRQILGQKVEFLVSFYNNEISEKSEIFDDQFSVERPDGSNFTLKIRSTKLEDSAMYFCASGNGRGPYGYTFGSGTRLTVV.